The 28 T cell receptor beta chains listed next were all sequenced from one sample in a study of T-cell reconstitution after alpha-beta-depleted transplantation in children. Preparation of the TCRbeta library involved a method that used unique molecular identifiers. A single record per CDR3 protein comes from TCRdb applying MiXCR to the PCR reads. Among some 490,000 distinct CDR3 sequences listed, 9.5% to 15% were seen once. Sample: PBMCs from the stem cell graft donor, taken from the stem cell graft. All receptors derive from a human donor who donated a stem cell graft to a child with combined immunodeficiency.

The rearrangement joins TRBV3-1 to TRBJ1-1, with 11 bases matching TRBD1. Germline V gene data show CDR1 as LGHDT and CDR2 as YNNKEL (reference sequence). Trimming removed 0 bases from V and 0 bases from J; junction bases left unmatched: 3. CDR3 length equals 17 residues. CDR3 amino acids: CASSQEGTGGMNTEAFF. The CDR3 DNA sequence: TGTGCCAGCAGCCAAGAGGGGACAGGGGGGATGAACACTGAAGCTTTCTTT. Full variable domain (outside the CDR3, taken from reference TRBV3-1 and TRBJ1-1): DTAVSQTPKYLVTQMGNDKSIKCEQNLGHDTMYWYKQDSKKFLKIMFSYNNKELIINETVPNRFSPKSPDKAHLNLHINSLELGDSAVYFCASSQEGTGGMNTEAFFGQGTRLTVV.

About this clonotype: At one end, the junction sequence differs from germline, possibly due to a read error. This chain uses TRBV5-1 with TRBJ2-5; D is possibly TRBD1 (7 bases). The CDR3 runs to 18 residues. The germline V gene has CDR1 SGHRS and CDR2 YFSETQ. The CDR3 here is CASSLGGTATVYHETQYF. CDR3 bases: TGCGCCAGCAGCTTGGGCGGGACAGCAACCGTGTACCATGAGACCCAGTACTTC.

This clonotype was seen more than once but under ten times. The J gene is TRBJ1-4, the V gene TRBV7-8; possibly TRBD1 for D (6 bases). Trimming left V 3 bases short and J 10 bases short, with 21 bases between. Germline CDR1 SGHVS, CDR2 FQNEAQ. The CDR3 is 16 amino acids. In DNA, the CDR3 is TGTGCCAGCAGCTTTCCACCGAGGGGGGTTTTTGTAAAACTGTTTTTT. Encoded protein: CASSFPPRGVFVKLFF.

The gene calls are TRBV5-1 and TRBJ2-3; a weak D match, TRBD2 (6 bases). The germline gives CDR1 SGHRS, CDR2 YFSETQ. Trimming took 2 bases from V and 2 from J, leaving 15 bases between them. The CDR3 contains 16 residues. CDR3 sequence: CASSFNPASDTDTQYF. DNA for the CDR3: TGCGCCAGCAGCTTTAATCCGGCTAGCGACACAGATACGCAGTATTTT. Filled out from reference TRBV5-1 and TRBJ2-3, the complete variable domain reads KAGVTQTPRYLIKTRGQQVTLSCSPISGHRSVSWYQQTPGQGLQFLFEYFSETQRNKGNFPGRFSGRQFSNSRSEMNVSTLELGDSALYLCASSFNPASDTDTQYFGPGTRLTVL.

This clonotype was detected only a few times. This sequence joins TRBV7-8 and TRBJ2-7, with TRBD2 matching over 12 bases. V gave up 3 bases and J gave up 4 bases; unmatched junction bases: 4. Per the germline V gene, CDR1 is SGHVS and CDR2 is FQNEAQ. The CDR3 sequence is 15 residues long. CDR3 loop: CASSFGLAGLYEQYF. As DNA, the CDR3 is TGTGCCAGCAGCTTCGGACTAGCGGGATTGTACGAGCAGTACTTC. The full variable domain, its missing parts supplied by reference TRBV7-8 and TRBJ2-7, is GAGVSQSPRYKVAKRGQDVALRCDPISGHVSLFWYQQALGQGPEFLTYFQNEAQLDKSGLPSDRFFAERPEGSVSTLKIQRTQQEDSAVYLCASSFGLAGLYEQYFGPGTRLTVT.

This clonotype occurred a few times. This chain connects TRBV20-1 to TRBJ2-3, with a tentative D call TRBD2 (5 bases). The V end lost 3 bases, the J end lost 1 base, and 14 bases lay between the germline ends. Germline V gene data show CDR1 as DFQATT and CDR2 as SNEGSKA (reference sequence). The CDR3 covers 15 residues. As DNA, the CDR3 is TGCAGTGCTAGTACGGTTTTGGGAGGCACAGATACGCAGTATTTT. Its protein is CSASTVLGGTDTQYF.

The chain employs TRBV7-9 and TRBJ2-1, with 7 bases fitting TRBD2. Per germline, CDR1 SEHNR and CDR2 FQNEAQ (reference sequence). This CDR3 contains 16 residues. J lost 3 bases, V lost 3 bases, and 8 bases had no gene match. CDR3 in amino acids: CASSFWAGDLYNEQFF. The CDR3 DNA is TGTGCCAGCAGCTTTTGGGCGGGAGACCTCTACAATGAGCAGTTCTTC. Looking up the rest from reference TRBV7-9 and TRBJ2-1 gives the full variable domain: DTGVSQNPRHKITKRGQNVTFRCDPISEHNRLYWYRQTLGQGPEFLTYFQNEAQLEKSRLLSDRFSAERPKGSFSTLEIQRTEQGDSAMYLCASSFWAGDLYNEQFFGPGTRLTVL.

The CDR3 reads CASSMMVILNTEAFF. The CDR3 DNA is TGTGCCAGTAGTATGATGGTGATTTTGAACACTGAAGCTTTCTTT. This rearrangement joins TRBV19 to TRBJ1-1; D not resolved. The CDR3 covers 15 residues. Germline CDR1 is LNHDA and CDR2 is SQIVND (reference sequence). The V end lost 3 bases, the J end lost 0 bases, and 11 bases lay between the germline ends.

The chain uses TRBV18 and TRBJ2-5; D might be TRBD1 (5 bases). V was shortened by 5 bases and J by 2 bases, with 15 bases between the two germline ends. The germline V gene has CDR1 KGHSH and CDR2 LQKENI. The length of the CDR3 is 15 residues. The CDR3 nucleotides are TGTGCCAGCTCAGAGAACTGGGGCCCTCAAGAGACCCAGTACTTC. Protein: CASSENWGPQETQYF.

This clonotype occurred once. The CDR3 protein is CASNTWQTEAFF. The DNA of the CDR3 is TGTGCCAGCAACACATGGCAGACTGAAGCTTTCTTT. The chain is built from TRBV6-6 and TRBJ1-1; D gene ambiguous. In germline, CDR1 is MNHNY, CDR2 SVGAGI (reference sequence). The length of the CDR3 is 12 residues. Trimming stripped 7 bases from V and 5 bases from J, with 11 bases between.

There are a few counts of this clonotype. This chain joins TRBV7-3 and TRBJ2-3; D gene unclear. Germline lookup yields CDR1 SGHTA and CDR2 FQGTGA. The CDR3 extends over 15 amino acids. Trimming shortened V by 0 bases and J by 2 bases, and 9 bases separated the two germline ends. The CDR3 DNA sequence: TGTGCCAGCAGCTTAACGACCCTAAACACAGATACGCAGTATTTT. It translates to CASSLTTLNTDTQYF.

At least ten counts were recorded for this clonotype. The gene calls are TRBV9 and TRBJ2-7; maybe TRBD1 (5 bases). Germline V gene sequence: CDR1 SGDLS, CDR2 YYNGEE. Trimming removed 0 bases from V and 2 bases from J, with 9 bases in between. This CDR3 is built from 14 residues. CDR3 bases: TGTGCCAGCAGCGTAGAGGCAGGGCCCTACGAGCAGTACTTC. Amino acids: CASSVEAGPYEQYF.

This clonotype was seen only a few times. The chain has TRBV4-3 and TRBJ2-7, with D uncertain. V lost 2 bases to trimming and J lost 1 base, with 9 bases between them. Germline CDR1 is LGHNA and CDR2 is YSLEER. The CDR3 totals 14 residues. CDR3 sequence (DNA): TGCGCCAGCAGCCAAAGGCTTTTTTCCTACGAGCAGTACTTC. Protein: CASSQRLFSYEQYF.

In its sample, this clonotype was seen many times. The chain combines TRBV6-1 with TRBJ1-1; 8 nucleotides agree with TRBD1. V dropped 7 bases and J dropped 1; count of bases not matched to a gene: 5. Germline CDR1 reads MNHNS; CDR2 reads SASEGT. The CDR3 contains 14 residues. DNA of the CDR3: TGTGCCAGCAATAGACAGGGGCGGAACACTGAAGCTTTCTTT. It codes for CASNRQGRNTEAFF.

This clonotype was recorded many times. This sequence joins TRBV12-3 or TRBV12-4 and TRBJ2-7; D gene unclear. The CDR3 sequence is 12 residues long. The V gene lost 5 bases and the J gene lost 6 bases, with 11 bases spanning the gap. This chain's CDR3 is CASSKRVSEQYF. Here the CDR3 DNA reads TGTGCCAGCAGTAAAAGGGTCAGCGAGCAGTACTTC.

The V and J genes are TRBV7-6 and TRBJ1-1; D remains ambiguous. V was trimmed by 2 bases and J by 1 base, leaving 11 bases between them. Germline values: CDR1 SGHVS, CDR2 FNYEAQ. The CDR3 spans 15 residues. CDR3 in DNA: TGTGCCAGCAGCTTATTAGGGCAGGAGAACACTGAAGCTTTCTTT. This sequence encodes CASSLLGQENTEAFF.

The rearrangement uses TRBV20-1 and TRBJ2-5; perhaps D is TRBD1 or TRBD2 (5 bases each). V lost 0 bases, J lost 2 bases, and 13 bases lay in between. The V gene's germline CDR1 is DFQATT and CDR2 SNEGSKA (reference sequence). This CDR3 is 15 amino acids long. The CDR3 spells CSARDCGGFQETQYF. The CDR3 DNA sequence: TGCAGTGCTAGAGATTGTGGGGGTTTTCAAGAGACCCAGTACTTC.

A few counts support this clonotype. Being one base from a much bigger clone, this may be a read error. The chain uses TRBV6-5 and TRBJ2-3; 9 bases fit TRBD2. Germline V CDR1 and CDR2: MNHEY, SVGAGI. V shed 0 bases, J shed 1 base, and the junction held 2 bases outside the gene matches. This CDR3 comprises 16 residues. This CDR3 reads CASSYSASGGTDTQYF. The CDR3 DNA is TGTGCCAGCAGTTACTCGGCTAGCGGGGGCACAGATACGCAGTATTTT.

The rearrangement links TRBV29-1 to TRBJ1-1; D is unresolved. V was pared by 4 bases and J by 0 bases, with 9 bases between. The CDR3 is 13 residues long. CDR1 is SQVTM, CDR2 ANQGSEA, per germline. CDR3 DNA sequence: TGCAGCGTTGTTGGGGTTCTGAACACTGAAGCTTTCTTT. Its translation is CSVVGVLNTEAFF.

The sample holds a few counts of this clonotype. The rearrangement joins TRBV7-2 to TRBJ2-3; 9 nucleotides align to TRBD1. The CDR3 has 15 residues. Germline values: CDR1 SGHTA, CDR2 FQGNSA. J gave up 4 bases and V 5 bases, and 7 bases lay outside the gene matches. As DNA, the CDR3 is TGTGCCAGCAGCCTCCCGGGACAGGGCTCAGATACGCAGTATTTT. The encoded protein is CASSLPGQGSDTQYF.

This clonotype has just a few counts. V usage is TRBV6-1 and J usage is TRBJ2-7; D may be TRBD1 (5 bases). V was clipped by 6 bases and J by 5 bases, with 23 bases between them. CDR1 and CDR2 (germline): MNHNS, SASEGT. The CDR3 covers 16 residues. CDR3 amino acids: CASRDHRRGEGHEQYF. DNA of the CDR3: TGTGCCAGCAGGGACCATCGAAGGGGCGAAGGCCACGAGCAGTACTTC.

This clonotype was observed at least ten times. The chain employs TRBV7-6 and TRBJ2-1; tentatively, D is TRBD2 (5 bases). From germline, CDR1 is SGHVS and CDR2 FNYEAQ. Trimming cost V 1 base and J 7 bases, with 11 bases left between them. The CDR3 runs 14 residues. CDR3 sequence: CASSLDGRGNEQFF. The CDR3 DNA is TGTGCCAGCAGCTTAGATGGGAGAGGGAATGAGCAGTTCTTC.

The rearrangement links TRBV6-5 to TRBJ2-1; no clear D gene. Trimming took off 6 bases at V and 12 bases at J, with 15 bases between the two ends. The germline CDR1 and CDR2 sequences are MNHEY and SVGAGI. CDR3 length: 12 residues. CDR3 region: CASRKATPRQFF. The CDR3 DNA sequence: TGTGCCAGCAGAAAGGCCACACCGAGGCAGTTCTTC.

This chain joins TRBV9 and TRBJ1-5; D is unresolved. There are 14 residues in the CDR3. The germline V gene has CDR1 SGDLS and CDR2 YYNGEE. Trimming took off 3 bases at V and 4 bases at J, with 11 bases between the two ends. The CDR3 protein is CASSAPGYNQPQHF. The CDR3 DNA sequence: TGTGCCAGCAGCGCTCCAGGTTATAATCAGCCCCAGCATTTT.

The chain uses TRBV12-3 or TRBV12-4 and TRBJ2-1; tentative D call: TRBD2 (5 bases). CDR3 size: 12 residues. Trimming removed 6 bases at V and 9 bases at J, with 12 bases between. The CDR3, as DNA: TGTGCCAGCAGCTCAACTAGATTTGAGCAGTTCTTC. Protein product: CASSSTRFEQFF.

The chain has TRBV30 and TRBJ2-5; D gene ambiguous. From germline, CDR1 is GTSNPN and CDR2 SVGIG (reference sequence). This CDR3 comprises 13 residues. Trimming pared 0 bases from V and 5 bases from J, leaving 10 bases between. CDR3: CAWSVYGKETQYF. CDR3 in DNA: TGTGCCTGGAGTGTTTACGGAAAGGAGACCCAGTACTTC. The full variable domain, with the rest looked up from reference TRBV30 and TRBJ2-5, is SQTIHQWPATLVQPVGSPLSLECTVEGTSNPNLYWYRQAAGRGLQLLFYSVGIGQISSEVPQNLSASRPQDRQFILSSKKLLLSDSGFYLCAWSVYGKETQYFGPGTRLLVL.

The chain uses TRBV11-2 and TRBJ2-1, with D possibly being TRBD1 (5 bases). V was shortened by 5 bases and J by 10 bases, with 30 bases between the two germline ends. The CDR3 is 18 residues long. The germline CDR1 and CDR2 sequences are SGHAT and FQNNGV. The CDR3 DNA reads as TGTGCCAGCAGCCTCCGTCCCCCAGTCCAGGGATTAGCAAGGGAGCAGTTCTTC. Translated: CASSLRPPVQGLAREQFF.

This clonotype was seen a few times. The V call is TRBV28, the J call TRBJ1-1, with D hard to call. The CDR3 extends over 11 amino acids. The V gene's germline CDR1 is MDHEN and CDR2 SYDVKM. The V and J ends lost 11 bases and 1 base respectively, with 8 bases between them. CDR3 residues: CAARENTEAFF. The CDR3 DNA is TGTGCCGCAAGGGAGAACACTGAAGCTTTCTTT.